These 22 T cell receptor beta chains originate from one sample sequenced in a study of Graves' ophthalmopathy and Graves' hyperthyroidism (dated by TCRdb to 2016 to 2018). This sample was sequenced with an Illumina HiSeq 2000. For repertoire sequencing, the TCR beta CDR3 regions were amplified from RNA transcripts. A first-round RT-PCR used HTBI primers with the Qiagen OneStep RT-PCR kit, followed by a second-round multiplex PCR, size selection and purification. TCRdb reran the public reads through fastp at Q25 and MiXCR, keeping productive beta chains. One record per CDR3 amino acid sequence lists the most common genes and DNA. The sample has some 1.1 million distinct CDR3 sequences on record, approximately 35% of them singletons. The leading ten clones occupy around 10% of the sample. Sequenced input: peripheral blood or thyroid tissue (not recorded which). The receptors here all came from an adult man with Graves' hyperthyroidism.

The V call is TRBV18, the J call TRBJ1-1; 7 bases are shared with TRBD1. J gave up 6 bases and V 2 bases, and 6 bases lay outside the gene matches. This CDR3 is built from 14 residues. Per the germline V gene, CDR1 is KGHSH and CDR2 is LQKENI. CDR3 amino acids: CASSPAGQESEAFF. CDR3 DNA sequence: TGTGCCAGCTCACCAGCTGGACAGGAATCTGAAGCTTTCTTT. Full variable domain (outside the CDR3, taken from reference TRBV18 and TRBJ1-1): NAGVMQNPRHLVRRRGQEARLRCSPMKGHSHVYWYRQLPEEGLKFMVYLQKENIIDESGMPKERFSAEFPKEGPSILRIQQVVRGDSAAYFCASSPAGQESEAFFGQGTRLTVV.

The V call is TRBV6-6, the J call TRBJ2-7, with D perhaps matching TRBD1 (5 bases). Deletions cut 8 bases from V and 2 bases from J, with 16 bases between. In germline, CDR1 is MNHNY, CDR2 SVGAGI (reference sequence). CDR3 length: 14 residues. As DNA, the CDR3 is TGTGCCAGCCAGGTCATCGGACATGCCTACGAGCAGTACTTC. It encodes CASQVIGHAYEQYF.

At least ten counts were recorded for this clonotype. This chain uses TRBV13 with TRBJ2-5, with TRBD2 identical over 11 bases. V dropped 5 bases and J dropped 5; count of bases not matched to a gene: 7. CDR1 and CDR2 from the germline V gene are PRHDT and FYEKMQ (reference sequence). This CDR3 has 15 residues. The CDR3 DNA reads TGTGCCAGCAGCCCCCGGACTAGCGGGTTGGAGACCCAGTACTTC. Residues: CASSPRTSGLETQYF.

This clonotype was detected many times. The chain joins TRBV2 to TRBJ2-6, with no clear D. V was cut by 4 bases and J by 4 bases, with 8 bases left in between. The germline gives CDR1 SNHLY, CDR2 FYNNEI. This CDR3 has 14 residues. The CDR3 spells CASSASYGANVLTF. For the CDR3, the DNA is TGTGCCAGCAGTGCCAGCTACGGGGCCAACGTCCTGACTTTC.

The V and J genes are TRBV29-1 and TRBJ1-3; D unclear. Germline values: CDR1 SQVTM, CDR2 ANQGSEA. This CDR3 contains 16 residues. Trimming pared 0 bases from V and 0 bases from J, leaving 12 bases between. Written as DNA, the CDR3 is TGCAGCGTTGAAGATCGGGTTGCATCCTCTGGAAACACCATATATTTT. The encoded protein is CSVEDRVASSGNTIYF.

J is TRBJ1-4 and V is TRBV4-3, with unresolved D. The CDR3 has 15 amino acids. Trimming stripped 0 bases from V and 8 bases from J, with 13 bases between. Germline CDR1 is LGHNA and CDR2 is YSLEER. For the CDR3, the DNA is TGCGCCAGCAGCCAAGAACGGGTTGAGAACGAAAAACTGTTTTTT. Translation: CASSQERVENEKLFF.

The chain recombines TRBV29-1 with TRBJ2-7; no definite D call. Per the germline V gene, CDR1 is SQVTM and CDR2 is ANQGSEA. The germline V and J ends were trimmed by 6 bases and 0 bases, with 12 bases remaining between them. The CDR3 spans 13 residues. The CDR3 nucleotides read TGCAGCGTACCGGGCCCCCACTCCTACGAGCAGTACTTC. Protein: CSVPGPHSYEQYF.

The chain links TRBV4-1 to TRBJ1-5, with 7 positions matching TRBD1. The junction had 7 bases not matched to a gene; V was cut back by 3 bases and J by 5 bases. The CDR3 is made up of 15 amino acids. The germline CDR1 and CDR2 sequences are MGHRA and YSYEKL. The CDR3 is CASSHGTEGDQPQHF. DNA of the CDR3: TGCGCCAGCAGCCATGGGACAGAAGGAGATCAGCCCCAGCATTTT.

The CDR3 sequence: CASIATWGPKETQYF. CDR3 nucleotide sequence: TGTGCCAGCATTGCCACTTGGGGGCCAAAAGAGACCCAGTACTTC. The chain joins TRBV6-5 to TRBJ2-5; tentative D call: TRBD1 (6 bases). Between the trimmed V and J ends, which lost 7 bases and 3 bases, there was a span of 18 bases. CDR3 length equals 15 residues. The germline V gene encodes CDR1 MNHEY and CDR2 SVGAGI.

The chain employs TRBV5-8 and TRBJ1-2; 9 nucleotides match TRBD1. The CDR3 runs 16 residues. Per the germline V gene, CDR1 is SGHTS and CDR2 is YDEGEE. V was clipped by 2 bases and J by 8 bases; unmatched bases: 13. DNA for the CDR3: TGTGCCAGCAGCTTACCGGGACAGGGATATCGAGGGGGCTACACCTTC. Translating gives CASSLPGQGYRGGYTF.

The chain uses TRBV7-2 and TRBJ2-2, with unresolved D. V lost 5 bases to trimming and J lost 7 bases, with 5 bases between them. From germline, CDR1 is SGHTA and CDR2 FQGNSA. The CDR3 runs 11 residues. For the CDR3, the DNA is TGTGCCAGCAGCCCCGACGGGGAGCTGTTTTTT. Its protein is CASSPDGELFF.

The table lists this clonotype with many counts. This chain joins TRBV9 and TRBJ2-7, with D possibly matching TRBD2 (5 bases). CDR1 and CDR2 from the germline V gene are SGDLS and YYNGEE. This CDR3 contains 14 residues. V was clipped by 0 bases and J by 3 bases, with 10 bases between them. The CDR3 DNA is TGTGCCAGCAGCGTAGGACTGAGCGGCTACGAGCAGTACTTC. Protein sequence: CASSVGLSGYEQYF.

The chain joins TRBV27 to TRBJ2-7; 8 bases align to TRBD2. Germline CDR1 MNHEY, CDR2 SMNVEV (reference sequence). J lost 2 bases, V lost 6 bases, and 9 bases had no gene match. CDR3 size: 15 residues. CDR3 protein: CASRATSGPPYEQYF. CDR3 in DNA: TGTGCCAGCAGAGCTACTAGCGGTCCCCCCTACGAGCAGTACTTC.

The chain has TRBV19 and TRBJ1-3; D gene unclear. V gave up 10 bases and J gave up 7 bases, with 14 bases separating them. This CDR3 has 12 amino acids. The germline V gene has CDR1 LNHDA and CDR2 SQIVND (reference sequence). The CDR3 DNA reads TGTGCCACCTCCTGGACTGAGAACACCATATATTTT. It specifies CATSWTENTIYF.

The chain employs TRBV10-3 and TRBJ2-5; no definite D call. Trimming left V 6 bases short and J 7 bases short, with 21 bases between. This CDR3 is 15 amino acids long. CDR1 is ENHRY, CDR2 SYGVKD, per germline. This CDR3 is CAIRGIAPRFGTQYF. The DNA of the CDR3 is TGTGCCATCAGGGGGATTGCCCCCCGGTTTGGGACCCAGTACTTC.

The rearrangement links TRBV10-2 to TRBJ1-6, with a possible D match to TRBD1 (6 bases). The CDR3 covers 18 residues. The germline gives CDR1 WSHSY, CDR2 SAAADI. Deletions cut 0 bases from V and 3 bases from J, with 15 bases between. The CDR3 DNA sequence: TGCGCCAGCAGTGAGTCGCTTCGTGAGGGGGACTATAATTCACCCCTCCACTTT. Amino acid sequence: CASSESLREGDYNSPLHF.

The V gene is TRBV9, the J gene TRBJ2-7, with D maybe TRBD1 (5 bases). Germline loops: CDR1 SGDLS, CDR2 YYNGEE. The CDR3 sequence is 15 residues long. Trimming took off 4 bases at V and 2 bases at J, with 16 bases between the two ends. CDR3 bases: TGTGCCAGCAGCCAAGTTACCAGGGTGCCCTACGAGCAGTACTTC. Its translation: CASSQVTRVPYEQYF.

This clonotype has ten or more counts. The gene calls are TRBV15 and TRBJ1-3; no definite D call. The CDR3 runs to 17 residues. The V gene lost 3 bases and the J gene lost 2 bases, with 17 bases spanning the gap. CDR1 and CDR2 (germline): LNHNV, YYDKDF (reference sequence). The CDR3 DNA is TGTGCCACCAGCAGGGCTCATGACATACGAACTGGAAACACCATATATTTT. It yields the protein CATSRAHDIRTGNTIYF.

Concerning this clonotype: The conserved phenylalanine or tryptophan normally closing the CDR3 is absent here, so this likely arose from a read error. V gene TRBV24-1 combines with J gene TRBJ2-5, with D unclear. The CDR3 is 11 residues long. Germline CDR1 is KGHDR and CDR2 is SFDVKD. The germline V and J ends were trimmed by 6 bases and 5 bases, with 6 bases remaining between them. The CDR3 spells CATSSQETQYS. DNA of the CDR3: TGTGCCACCAGTTCGCAGGAGACCCAGTACTCC.

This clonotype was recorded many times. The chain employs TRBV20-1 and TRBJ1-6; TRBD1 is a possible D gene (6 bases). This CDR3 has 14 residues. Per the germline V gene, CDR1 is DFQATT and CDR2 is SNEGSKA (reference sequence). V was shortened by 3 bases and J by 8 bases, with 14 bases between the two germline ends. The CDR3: CSASGDRSYSPLHF. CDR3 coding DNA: TGCAGTGCTAGCGGAGACAGGTCTTATTCACCCCTCCACTTT.

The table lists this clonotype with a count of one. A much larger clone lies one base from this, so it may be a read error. The CDR3 DNA follows: TGTGCCTGCAGCCCCGGGACACCGGTATTAGGCTACACCTTC. Translating it yields CACSPGTPVLGYTF. The chain combines TRBV7-9 with TRBJ1-2, with TRBD1 as a possible D gene (6 bases). The CDR3 has 14 residues. CDR1 is SEHNR and CDR2 is FQNEAQ in the germline V gene (reference sequence).

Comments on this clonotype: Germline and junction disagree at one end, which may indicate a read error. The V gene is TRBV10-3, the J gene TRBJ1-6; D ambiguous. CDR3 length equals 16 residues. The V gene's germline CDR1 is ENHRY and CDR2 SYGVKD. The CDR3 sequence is CASSTTRRGSISPLHF. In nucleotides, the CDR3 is TGTGCCAGCAGTACGACCCGTCGAGGGAGTATATCACCCCTCCACTTT.